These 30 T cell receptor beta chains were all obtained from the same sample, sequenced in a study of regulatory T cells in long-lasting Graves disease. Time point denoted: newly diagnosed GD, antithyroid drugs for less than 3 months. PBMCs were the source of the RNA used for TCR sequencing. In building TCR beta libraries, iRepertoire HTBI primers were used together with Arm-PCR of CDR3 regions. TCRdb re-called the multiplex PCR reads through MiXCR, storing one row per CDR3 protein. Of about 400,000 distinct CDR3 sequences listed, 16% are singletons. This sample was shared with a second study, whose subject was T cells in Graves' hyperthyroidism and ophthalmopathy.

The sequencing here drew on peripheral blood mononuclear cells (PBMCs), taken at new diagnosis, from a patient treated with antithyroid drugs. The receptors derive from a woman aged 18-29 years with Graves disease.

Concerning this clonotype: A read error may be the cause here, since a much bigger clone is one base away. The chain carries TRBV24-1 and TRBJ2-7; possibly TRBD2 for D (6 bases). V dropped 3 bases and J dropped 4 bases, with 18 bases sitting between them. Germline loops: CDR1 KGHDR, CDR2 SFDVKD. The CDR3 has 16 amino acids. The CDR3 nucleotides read TGTGCCACCAGTGATCCCACGTCTAGCGAGAAGTACGAGCAGTACTTC. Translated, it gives CATSDPTSSEKYEQYF.

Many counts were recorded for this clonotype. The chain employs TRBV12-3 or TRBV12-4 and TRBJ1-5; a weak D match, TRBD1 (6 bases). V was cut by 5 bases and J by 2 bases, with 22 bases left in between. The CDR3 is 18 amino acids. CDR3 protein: CASSPLRGGLGGNQPQHF. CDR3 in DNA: TGTGCCAGCAGTCCCCTACGAGGGGGACTCGGTGGCAATCAGCCCCAGCATTTT.

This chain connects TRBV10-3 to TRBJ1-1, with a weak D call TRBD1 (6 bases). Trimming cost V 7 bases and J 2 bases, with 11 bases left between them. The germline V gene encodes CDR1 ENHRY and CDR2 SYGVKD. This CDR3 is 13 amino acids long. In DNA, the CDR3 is TGTGCCATCACCTCCAGGGGTAACACTGAAGCTTTCTTT. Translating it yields CAITSRGNTEAFF.

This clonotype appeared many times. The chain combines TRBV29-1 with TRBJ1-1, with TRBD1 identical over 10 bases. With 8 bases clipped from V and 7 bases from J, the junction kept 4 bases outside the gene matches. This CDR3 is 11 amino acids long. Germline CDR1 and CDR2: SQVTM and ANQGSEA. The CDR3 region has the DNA TGCAGCATGGGACAGGGGTTTGAAGCTTTCTTT. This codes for CSMGQGFEAFF. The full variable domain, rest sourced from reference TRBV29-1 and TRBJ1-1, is SAVISQKPSRDICQRGTSLTIQCQVDSQVTMMFWYRQQPGQSLTLIATANQGSEATYESGFVIDKFPISRPNLTFSTLTVSNMSPEDSSIYLCSMGQGFEAFFGQGTRLTVV.

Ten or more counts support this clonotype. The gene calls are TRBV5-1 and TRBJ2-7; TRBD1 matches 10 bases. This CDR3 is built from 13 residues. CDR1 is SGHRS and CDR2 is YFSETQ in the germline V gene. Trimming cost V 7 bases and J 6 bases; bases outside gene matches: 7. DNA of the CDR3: TGCGCCAGCCGCGGACAGGGGGATCCCGAGCAGTACTTC. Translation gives CASRGQGDPEQYF.

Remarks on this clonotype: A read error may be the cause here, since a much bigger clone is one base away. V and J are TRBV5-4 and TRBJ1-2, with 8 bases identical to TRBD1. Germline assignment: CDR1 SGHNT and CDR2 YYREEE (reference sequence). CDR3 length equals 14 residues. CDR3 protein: CAGSFGQGSDGYTF. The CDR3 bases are TGTGCCGGCAGCTTTGGACAGGGAAGTGATGGCTACACCTTC.

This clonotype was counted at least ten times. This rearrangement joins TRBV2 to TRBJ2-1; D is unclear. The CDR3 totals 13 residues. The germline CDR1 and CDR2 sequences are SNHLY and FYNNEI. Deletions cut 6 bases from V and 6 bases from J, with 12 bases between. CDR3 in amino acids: CASSLRTGNEQFF. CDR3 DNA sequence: TGTGCCAGCAGCCTCCGGACGGGCAATGAGCAGTTCTTC. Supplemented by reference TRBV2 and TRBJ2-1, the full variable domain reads EPEVTQTPSHQVTQMGQEVILRCVPISNHLYFYWYRQILGQKVEFLVSFYNNEISEKSEIFDDQFSVERPDGSNFTLKIRSTKLEDSAMYFCASSLRTGNEQFFGPGTRLTVL.

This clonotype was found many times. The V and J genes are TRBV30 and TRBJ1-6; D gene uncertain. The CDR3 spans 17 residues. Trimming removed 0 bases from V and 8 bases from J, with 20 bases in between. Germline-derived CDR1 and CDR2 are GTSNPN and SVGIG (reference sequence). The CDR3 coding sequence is TGTGCCTGGAGTGTACGGGGAAGGTGGCAGAACGATTCACCCCTCCACTTT. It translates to CAWSVRGRWQNDSPLHF. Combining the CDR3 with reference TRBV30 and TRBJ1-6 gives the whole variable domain SQTIHQWPATLVQPVGSPLSLECTVEGTSNPNLYWYRQAAGRGLQLLFYSVGIGQISSEVPQNLSASRPQDRQFILSSKKLLLSDSGFYLCAWSVRGRWQNDSPLHFGNGTRLTVT.

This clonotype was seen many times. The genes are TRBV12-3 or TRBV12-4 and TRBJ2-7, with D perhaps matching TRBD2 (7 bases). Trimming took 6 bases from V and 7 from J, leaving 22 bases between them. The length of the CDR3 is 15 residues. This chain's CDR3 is CASRRGGQPGREQYF. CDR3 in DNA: TGTGCCAGCAGAAGGGGGGGACAACCGGGGAGGGAGCAGTACTTC.

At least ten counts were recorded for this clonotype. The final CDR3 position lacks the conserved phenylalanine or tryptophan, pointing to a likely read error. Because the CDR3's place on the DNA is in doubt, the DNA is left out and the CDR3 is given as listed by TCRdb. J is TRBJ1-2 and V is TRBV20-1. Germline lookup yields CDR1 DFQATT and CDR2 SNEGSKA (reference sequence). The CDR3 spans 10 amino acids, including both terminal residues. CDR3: CSARDQVALL.

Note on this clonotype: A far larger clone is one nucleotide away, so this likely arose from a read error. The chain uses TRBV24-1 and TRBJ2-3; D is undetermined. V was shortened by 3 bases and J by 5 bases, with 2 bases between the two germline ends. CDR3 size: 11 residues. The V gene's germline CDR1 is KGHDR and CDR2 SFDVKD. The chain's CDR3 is CATSDRDTQYF. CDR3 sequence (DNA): TGTGCCACCAGTGATAGAGATACGCAGTATTTT.

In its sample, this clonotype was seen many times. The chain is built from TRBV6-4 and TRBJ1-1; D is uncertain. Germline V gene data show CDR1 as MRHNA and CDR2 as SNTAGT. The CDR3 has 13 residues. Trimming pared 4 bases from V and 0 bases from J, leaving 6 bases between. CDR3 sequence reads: CASSVDMNTEAFF. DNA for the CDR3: TGTGCCAGCAGTGTAGACATGAACACTGAAGCTTTCTTT.

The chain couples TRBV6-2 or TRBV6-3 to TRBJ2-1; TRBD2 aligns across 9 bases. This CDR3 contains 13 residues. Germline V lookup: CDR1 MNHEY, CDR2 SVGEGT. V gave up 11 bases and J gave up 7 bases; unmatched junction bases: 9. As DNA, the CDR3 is TGTGCCTTTAGCGGGAGTCTCCTTAATGAGCAGTTCTTC. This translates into CAFSGSLLNEQFF.

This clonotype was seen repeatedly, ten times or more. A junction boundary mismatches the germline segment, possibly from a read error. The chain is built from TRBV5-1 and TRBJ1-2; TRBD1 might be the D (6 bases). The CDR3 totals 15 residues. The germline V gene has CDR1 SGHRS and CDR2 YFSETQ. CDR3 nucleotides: TGTGCCAGCAGCCCCAATTGGGACACTACCTATGGCTACACCTTC. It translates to CASSPNWDTTYGYTF.

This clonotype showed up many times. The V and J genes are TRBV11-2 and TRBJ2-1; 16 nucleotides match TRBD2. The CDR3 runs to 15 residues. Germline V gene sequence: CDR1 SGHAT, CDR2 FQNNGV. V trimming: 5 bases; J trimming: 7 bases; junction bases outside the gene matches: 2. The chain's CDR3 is CASSLGLAGGNEQFF. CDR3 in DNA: TGTGCCAGCAGCCTGGGACTAGCGGGAGGGAATGAGCAGTTCTTC.

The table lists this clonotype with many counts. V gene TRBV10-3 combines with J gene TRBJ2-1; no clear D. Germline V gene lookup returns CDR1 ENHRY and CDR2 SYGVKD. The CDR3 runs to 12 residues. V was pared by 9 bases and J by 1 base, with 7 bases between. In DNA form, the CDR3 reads TGTGCCATTTCCGATTCCTACAATGAGCAGTTCTTC. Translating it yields CAISDSYNEQFF.

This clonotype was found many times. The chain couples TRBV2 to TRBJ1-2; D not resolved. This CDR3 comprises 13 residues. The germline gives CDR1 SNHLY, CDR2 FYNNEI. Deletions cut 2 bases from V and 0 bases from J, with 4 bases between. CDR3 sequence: CASSEQTNYGYTF. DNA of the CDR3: TGTGCCAGCAGTGAACAGACTAACTATGGCTACACCTTC. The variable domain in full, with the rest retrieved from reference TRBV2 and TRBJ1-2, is EPEVTQTPSHQVTQMGQEVILRCVPISNHLYFYWYRQILGQKVEFLVSFYNNEISEKSEIFDDQFSVERPDGSNFTLKIRSTKLEDSAMYFCASSEQTNYGYTFGSGTRLTVV.

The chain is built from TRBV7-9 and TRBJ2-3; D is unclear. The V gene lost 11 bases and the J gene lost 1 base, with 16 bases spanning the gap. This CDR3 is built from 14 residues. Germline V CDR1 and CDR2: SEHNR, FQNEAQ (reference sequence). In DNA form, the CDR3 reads TGTGCCCGATCCACTGGGTTGGGCACAGATACGCAGTATTTT. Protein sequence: CARSTGLGTDTQYF.

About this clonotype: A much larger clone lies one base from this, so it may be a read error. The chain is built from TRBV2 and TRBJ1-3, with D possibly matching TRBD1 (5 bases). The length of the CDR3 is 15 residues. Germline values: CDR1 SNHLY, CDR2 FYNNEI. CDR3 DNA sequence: TGTGCCAGCAGTCGCGAGTTGGGGGTTGGAGACACCATATATTTT. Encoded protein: CASSRELGVGDTIYF.

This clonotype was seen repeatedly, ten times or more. The CDR3 here is CASSPTGAVETQYF. The CDR3 coding sequence is TGTGCCAGCAGCCCCACTGGAGCGGTGGAGACCCAGTACTTC. The chain links TRBV7-9 to TRBJ2-5; the D gene is possibly TRBD2 (5 bases). Trimming shortened V by 5 bases and J by 5 bases, and 15 bases separated the two germline ends. This CDR3 region has 14 residues. Germline assignment: CDR1 SEHNR and CDR2 FQNEAQ (reference sequence).

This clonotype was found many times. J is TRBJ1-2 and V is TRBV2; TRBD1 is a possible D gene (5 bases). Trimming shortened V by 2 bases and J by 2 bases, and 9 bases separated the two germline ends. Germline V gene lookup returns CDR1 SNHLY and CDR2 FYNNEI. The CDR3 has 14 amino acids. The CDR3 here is CASSESGTNYGYTF. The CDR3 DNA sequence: TGTGCCAGCAGTGAATCCGGGACGAACTATGGCTACACCTTC.

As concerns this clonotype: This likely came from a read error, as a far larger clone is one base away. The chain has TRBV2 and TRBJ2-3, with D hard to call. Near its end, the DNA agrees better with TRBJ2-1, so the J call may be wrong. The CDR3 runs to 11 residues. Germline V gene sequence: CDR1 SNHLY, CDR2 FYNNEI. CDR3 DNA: TGTGCCAGCGGTCAGGTGGATGAGCAGTTCTTC. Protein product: CASGQVDEQFF.

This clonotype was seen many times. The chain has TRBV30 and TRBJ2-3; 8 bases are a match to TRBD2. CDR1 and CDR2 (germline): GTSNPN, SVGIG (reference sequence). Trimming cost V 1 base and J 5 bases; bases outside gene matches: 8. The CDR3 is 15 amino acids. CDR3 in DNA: TGTGCCTGGAGTGGGGGTAGCGGGGTGAAAGATACGCAGTATTTT. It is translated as CAWSGGSGVKDTQYF.

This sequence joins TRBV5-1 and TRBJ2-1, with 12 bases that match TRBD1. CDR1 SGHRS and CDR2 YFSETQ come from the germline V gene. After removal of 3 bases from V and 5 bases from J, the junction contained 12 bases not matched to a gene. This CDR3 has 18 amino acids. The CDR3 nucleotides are TGCGCCAGCAGCTGGGCCCCCCCGGGACAGGGGGCAAACAATGAGCAGTTCTTC. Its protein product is CASSWAPPGQGANNEQFF.

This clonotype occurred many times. As DNA, the CDR3 is TGCAGTGCTCCCCTTGCGAGGACCAATGAGCAGTTCTTC. Translation: CSAPLARTNEQFF. V and J are TRBV20-1 and TRBJ2-1; D not resolved. The V end lost 5 bases, the J end lost 6 bases, and 14 bases lay between the germline ends. The CDR3 length is 13 residues. CDR1 and CDR2 from the germline V gene are DFQATT and SNEGSKA (reference sequence).

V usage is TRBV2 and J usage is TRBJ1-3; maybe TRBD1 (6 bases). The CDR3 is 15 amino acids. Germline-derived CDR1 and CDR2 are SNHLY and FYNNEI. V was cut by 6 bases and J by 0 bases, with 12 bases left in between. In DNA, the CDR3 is TGTGCCAGCAGCGGTCAGGGGTTCTCTGGAAACACCATATATTTT. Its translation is CASSGQGFSGNTIYF.

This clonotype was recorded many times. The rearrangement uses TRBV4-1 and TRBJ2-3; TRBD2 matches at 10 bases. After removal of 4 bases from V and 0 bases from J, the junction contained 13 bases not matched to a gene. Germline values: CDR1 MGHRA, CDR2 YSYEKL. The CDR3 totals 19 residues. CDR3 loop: CASSPTLAGGRSSTDTQYF. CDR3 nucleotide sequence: TGCGCCAGCAGCCCCACTTTAGCGGGGGGCCGATCGAGCACAGATACGCAGTATTTT.

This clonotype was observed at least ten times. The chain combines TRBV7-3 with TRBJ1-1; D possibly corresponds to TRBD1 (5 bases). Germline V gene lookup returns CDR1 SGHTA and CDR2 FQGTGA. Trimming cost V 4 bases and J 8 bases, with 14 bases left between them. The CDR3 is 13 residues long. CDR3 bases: TGTGCCAGCAGCTCCCAGAGCGGGGGAGAAGCTTTCTTT. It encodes CASSSQSGGEAFF.

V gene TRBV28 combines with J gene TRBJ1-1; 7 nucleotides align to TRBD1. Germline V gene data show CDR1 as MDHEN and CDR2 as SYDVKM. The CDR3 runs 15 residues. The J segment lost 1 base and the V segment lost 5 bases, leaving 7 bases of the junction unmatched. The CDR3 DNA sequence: TGTGCCAGCAGTCCGCAGGGGGGGGCGAACACTGAAGCTTTCTTT. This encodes CASSPQGGANTEAFF.

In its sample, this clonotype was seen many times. CDR3 coding DNA: TGTGCCATCAGGAACAGCGCTAGCACAGATACGCAGTATTTT. Translation gives CAIRNSASTDTQYF. The chain is built from TRBV10-3 and TRBJ2-3; no firm D call. CDR1 is ENHRY, CDR2 SYGVKD, per germline. The CDR3 runs to 14 residues. The V gene lost 6 bases and the J gene lost 0 bases, with 10 bases spanning the gap.